The rows below give T cell receptor beta chains drawn from one sample of a study of blood T cell repertoires in COVID-19. Profiled with immunoSEQ multiplex PCR; TCRdb holds only in-frame clones, not every one. In the table there are approximately 300,000 clones, roughly 89% of which are singletons. The sample consisted of PBMCs or T cells enriched from blood (not recorded which). Receptor source: a woman aged 25 to 39 who had recovered from COVID-19. The CDR3 runs from the conserved cysteine through the conserved F or W. A D gene is named only where the DNA matches it firmly. The size entry is marked missing in some rows and otherwise reads once, few, many or a size class.

clone_size,v_call,j_call,d_call,cdr3_aa,cdr3_nt
-,TRBV11-2,TRBJ1-1,TRBD1,CASSFYGQGHTEAFF,TGTGCCAGCAGCTTCTACGGACAGGGGCACACTGAAGCTTTCTTT
once,TRBV5-5,TRBJ2-7,-,CASSLSGGNSYEQYF,TGTGCCAGCAGCTTGTCGGGCGGGAACTCCTACGAGCAGTACTTC
-,TRBV20-1,TRBJ2-3,TRBD2,CSASLRGRAWADTQYF,TGCAGTGCTAGTTTACGCGGGAGGGCCTGGGCAGATACGCAGTATTTT
-,TRBV6-5,TRBJ2-7,-,CASGGSYEQYF,TGTGCCAGCGGCGGCTCCTACGAGCAGTACTTC
-,TRBV7-2,TRBJ2-2,TRBD1,CASSRQGGMSGELFF,TGTGCCAGCAGTAGACAGGGGGGGATGAGCGGGGAGCTGTTTTTT
-,TRBV29-1,TRBJ2-3,-,CSVEAKRETSTDTQYF,TGCAGCGTTGAAGCAAAGCGAGAAACTAGCACAGATACGCAGTATTTT
-,TRBV4-1,TRBJ2-2,-,CASSQLRGGELFF,TGCGCCAGCAGCCAACTTCGAGGGGGGGAGCTGTTTTTT
-,TRBV28,TRBJ1-4,TRBD1,CASRGQGAANEKLFF,TGTGCCAGCAGGGGTCAGGGGGCAGCTAATGAAAAACTGTTTTTT
-,TRBV7-9,TRBJ2-1,TRBD2,CASSLVAGVGHEQFF,TGTGCCAGCAGCTTAGTAGCGGGAGTGGGCCATGAGCAGTTCTTC
-,TRBV11-2,TRBJ1-2,TRBD1,CASSLAGGAYTF,TGTGCCAGCAGCTTAGCAGGGGGCGCGTACACCTTC
-,TRBV6-1,TRBJ1-1,-,CASSEPGRVRDTEAFF,TGTGCCAGCAGTGAACCTGGAAGGGTGCGGGACACTGAAGCTTTCTTT
-,TRBV5-5,TRBJ2-2,-,CASSFVRGNTGELFF,TGTGCCAGCAGCTTTGTCAGGGGGAACACCGGGGAGCTGTTTTTT
once,TRBV21-1,TRBJ2-3,-,CASSRDPTSGRRGTQYF,TGTGCCAGCAGCAGAGACCCGACTAGCGGGAGGAGAGGTACGCAGTATTTT
-,TRBV6-5,TRBJ2-4,TRBD1,CASRQGARNIQYF,TGTGCCAGCAGACAGGGGGCTAGAAACATTCAGTACTTC
-,TRBV11-3,TRBJ2-3,TRBD2,CASSFTGGRGTDTQYF,TGTGCCAGCAGCTTTACGGGGGGGCGCGGGACAGATACGCAGTATTTT
-,TRBV5-4,TRBJ2-3,TRBD2,CASSPGLAGGRSSTDTQYF,TGTGCCAGCAGCCCGGGACTAGCGGGAGGACGATCTAGCACAGATACGCAGTATTTT
-,TRBV16,TRBJ2-7,-,CASSQSPPFGSEQYF,TGTGCCAGCAGCCAATCCCCCCCTTTTGGGAGCGAGCAGTACTTC
once,TRBV3-1/TRBV3-2,TRBJ2-1,-,CASSQERGAGAGHNEQFF,TGTGCCAGCAGCCAAGAACGGGGGGCGGGAGCCGGACACAATGAGCAGTTCTTC
-,TRBV25-1,TRBJ1-3,-,CASSELGGAGNTIYF,TGTGCCAGCAGTGAGCTCGGGGGAGCTGGAAACACCATATATTTT
-,TRBV2,TRBJ1-1,TRBD1,CASTGQGHTEAFF,TGTGCCAGCACGGGACAGGGGCACACTGAAGCTTTCTTT
-,TRBV19,TRBJ2-1,TRBD2,CASRSTAGLANNEQFF,TGTGCCAGTAGATCAACCGCGGGACTAGCGAACAATGAGCAGTTCTTC
-,TRBV6-9,TRBJ2-1,-,CASSYGRGEAGGFVGEQFF,TGTGCCAGCAGTTATGGCCGTGGCGAGGCAGGAGGATTCGTTGGTGAGCAGTTCTTC
-,TRBV27,TRBJ1-2,TRBD1,CAAGTGGSGVEGYTF,TGTGCCGCCGGGACAGGGGGCTCCGGGGTTGAGGGCTACACCTTC
-,TRBV28,TRBJ1-1,-,CASSLRGWVTEAFF,TGTGCCAGCAGTTTAAGAGGGTGGGTGACTGAAGCTTTCTTT